A single T cell receptor beta chain is shown here with its context. The germline gene is not matched at one end of the junction; a read error may be the cause. This sample is part of a study of technical replicates of blood from a handful of donors. The CDR3 totals 15 residues. Germline lookup yields CDR1 SGHNT and CDR2 YYREEE (reference sequence). The method was immunoSEQ multiplex PCR; TCRdb's version includes in-frame clones alone and lacks a portion of them. The sample lists tens of thousands of clones, around 94% occurring once. This rearrangement joins TRBV5-4 to TRBJ2-2; D perhaps matches TRBD1 (7 bases). The origin of this receptor is a human donor in good health. The sequenced sample consisted of T cells isolated from PBMCs. CDR3 in DNA: TGTGCCGGCAGCTTGGAGGGGGCGATCGCCGGGGAGCTGTTTTTT. Translating it yields CAGSLEGAIAGELFF.